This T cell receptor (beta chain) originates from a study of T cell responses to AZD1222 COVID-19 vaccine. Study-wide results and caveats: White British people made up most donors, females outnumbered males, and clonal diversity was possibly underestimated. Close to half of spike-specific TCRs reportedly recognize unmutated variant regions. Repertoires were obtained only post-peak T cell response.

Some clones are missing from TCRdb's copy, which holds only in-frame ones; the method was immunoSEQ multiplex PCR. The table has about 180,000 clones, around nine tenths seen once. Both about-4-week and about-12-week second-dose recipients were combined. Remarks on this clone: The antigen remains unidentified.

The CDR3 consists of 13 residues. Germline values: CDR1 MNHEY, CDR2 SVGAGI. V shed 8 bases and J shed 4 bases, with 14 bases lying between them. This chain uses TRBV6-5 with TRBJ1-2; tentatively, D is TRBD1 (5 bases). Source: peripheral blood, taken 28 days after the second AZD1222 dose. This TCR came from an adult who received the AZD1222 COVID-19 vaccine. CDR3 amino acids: CASLPLGGYGYTF. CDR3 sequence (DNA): TGTGCCAGCTTACCACTGGGGGGCTATGGCTACACCTTC.